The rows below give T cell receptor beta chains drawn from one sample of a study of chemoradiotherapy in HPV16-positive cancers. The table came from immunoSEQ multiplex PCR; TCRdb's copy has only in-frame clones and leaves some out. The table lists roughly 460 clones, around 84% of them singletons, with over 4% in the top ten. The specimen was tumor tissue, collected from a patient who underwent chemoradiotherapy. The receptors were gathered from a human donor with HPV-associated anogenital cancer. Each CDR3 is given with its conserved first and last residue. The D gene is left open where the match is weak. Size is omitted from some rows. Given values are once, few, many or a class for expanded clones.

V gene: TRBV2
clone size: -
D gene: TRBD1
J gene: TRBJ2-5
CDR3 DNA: TGTGCCAGCAGTGAAGCGTATAGGGGGCAGGAGACCCAGTACTTC
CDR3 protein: CASSEAYRGQETQYF

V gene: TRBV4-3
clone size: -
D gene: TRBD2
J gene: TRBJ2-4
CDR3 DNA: TGCGCCAGCAGCCAAGGGGGAGGGTTTCAGTACTTC
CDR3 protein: CASSQGGGFQYF

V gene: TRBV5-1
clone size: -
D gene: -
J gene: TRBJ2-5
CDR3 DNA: TGCGCCAGCAGCCGGGTCGGTAAGAGTGGGGAGACCCAGTACTTC
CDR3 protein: CASSRVGKSGETQYF

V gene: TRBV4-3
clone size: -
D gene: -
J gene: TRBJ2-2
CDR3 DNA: TGCGCCAGTTCCCAGACAGCCGGGGAGCTGTTTTTT
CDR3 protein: CASSQTAGELFF

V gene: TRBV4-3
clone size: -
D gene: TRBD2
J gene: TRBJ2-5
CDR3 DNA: TGCGCCAGCAGCCCGGGACTAGGAGAAGGGACCCAGTACTTC
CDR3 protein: CASSPGLGEGTQYF

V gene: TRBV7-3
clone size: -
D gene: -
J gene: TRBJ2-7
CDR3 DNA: TGTGCCAGCAGCTTACAGTACGGCGGTTACGAGCAGTACTTC
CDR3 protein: CASSLQYGGYEQYF

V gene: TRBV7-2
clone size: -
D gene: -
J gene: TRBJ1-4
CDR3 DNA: TGTGCCAGCAGCCCGGGGGCCCGGATGAATGAAAAACTGTTTTTT
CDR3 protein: CASSPGARMNEKLFF

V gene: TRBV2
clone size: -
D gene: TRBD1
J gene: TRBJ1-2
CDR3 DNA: TGTGCCAGCAGGGGGGACAGGAACTATGGCTACACCTTC
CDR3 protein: CASRGDRNYGYTF

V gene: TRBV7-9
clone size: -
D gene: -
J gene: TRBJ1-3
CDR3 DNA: TGTGCCAGCAGCTACCCCGGTGGGCTATCAGAAAGGAACACCATATATTTT
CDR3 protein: CASSYPGGLSERNTIYF

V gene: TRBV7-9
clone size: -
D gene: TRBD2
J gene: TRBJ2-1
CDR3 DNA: TGTGCCAGCAGCTTAAGTTCGCTAAGACTAGCGGGCCGTGGGCAGTTCTTC
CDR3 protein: CASSLSSLRLAGRGQFF

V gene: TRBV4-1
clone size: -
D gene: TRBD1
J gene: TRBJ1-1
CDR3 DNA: TGCGCCAGCAGCCGATTATCCGGGACAGGTTTGTACACTGAAGCTTTCTTT
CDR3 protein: CASSRLSGTGLYTEAFF

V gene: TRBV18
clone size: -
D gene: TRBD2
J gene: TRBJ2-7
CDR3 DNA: TGTGCCAGCTCACTCGCGGACGGGAGGACCTCCTACGAGCAGTACTTC
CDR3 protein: CASSLADGRTSYEQYF

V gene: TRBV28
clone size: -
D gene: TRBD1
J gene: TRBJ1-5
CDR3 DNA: TGTGCCAGCAGTTTCCAGGGGGGGGTCAATCAGCCCCAGCATTTT
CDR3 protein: CASSFQGGVNQPQHF

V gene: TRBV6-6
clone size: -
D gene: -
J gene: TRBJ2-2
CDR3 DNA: TGTGCCAGTTTCCTGGCCGGGGAGCCGTTTTTT
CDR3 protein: CASFLAGEPFF

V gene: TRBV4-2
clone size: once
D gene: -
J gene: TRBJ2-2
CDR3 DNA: TGTGCCAGCAGCCAAGATACAGGGGAGCTGTTTTTT
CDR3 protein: CASSQDTGELFF

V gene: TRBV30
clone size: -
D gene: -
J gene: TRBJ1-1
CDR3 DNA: TGTGCCTGGGACGGGAACACTGAAGCTTTCTTT
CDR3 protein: CAWDGNTEAFF

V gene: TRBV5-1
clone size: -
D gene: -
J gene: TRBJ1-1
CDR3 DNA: TGCGCCAGCAGCCTAGACTCAGGGTTAGCCACTGAAGCTTTCTTT
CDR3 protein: CASSLDSGLATEAFF

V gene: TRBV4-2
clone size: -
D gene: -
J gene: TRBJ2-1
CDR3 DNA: TGTGCCAGCAGGCACGAAGGACTGCCCAATGAGCAGTTCTTC
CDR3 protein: CASRHEGLPNEQFF

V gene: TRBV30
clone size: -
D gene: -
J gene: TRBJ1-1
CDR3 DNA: TGTGCCTGGAGTGGGGGGGCGTTCGAAGCTTTCTTT
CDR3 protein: CAWSGGAFEAFF

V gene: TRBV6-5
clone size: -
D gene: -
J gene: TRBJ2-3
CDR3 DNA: TGTGCCAGCAGTTACTCGATTTGGCTGTCAGATACGCAGTATTTT
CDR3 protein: CASSYSIWLSDTQYF

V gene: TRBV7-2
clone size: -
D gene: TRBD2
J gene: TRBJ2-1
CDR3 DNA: TGTGCCAGCAGCTTAACTAGCGGGAGTATCTATGAGCAGTTCTTC
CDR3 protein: CASSLTSGSIYEQFF

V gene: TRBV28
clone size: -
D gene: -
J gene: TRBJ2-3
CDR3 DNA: TGTGCCAGCAGTACCCCCGTAACCTTAGCCCGCACAGATACGCAGTATTTT
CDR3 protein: CASSTPVTLARTDTQYF

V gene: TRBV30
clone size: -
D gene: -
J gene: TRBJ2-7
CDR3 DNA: TGTGCCTGGAGTGTGTCAAAGGGGAGGGAGCAGTACTTC
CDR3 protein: CAWSVSKGREQYF

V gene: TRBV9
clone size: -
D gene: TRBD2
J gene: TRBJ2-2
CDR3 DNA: TGTGCCAGCAGCCCCCGGACTAGCGCCGGGGAGCTGTTTTTT
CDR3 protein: CASSPRTSAGELFF

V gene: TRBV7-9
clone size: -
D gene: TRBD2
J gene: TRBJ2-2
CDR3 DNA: TGTGCCAGCAGCTTAGTGCGGGGGGCCGGGGAGCTGTTTTTT
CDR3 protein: CASSLVRGAGELFF

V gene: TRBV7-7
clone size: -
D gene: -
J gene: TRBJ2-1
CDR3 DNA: TGTGCTAGTTCTCTAGCGACCTCCAATGAGCAGTTCTTC
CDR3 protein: CASSLATSNEQFF

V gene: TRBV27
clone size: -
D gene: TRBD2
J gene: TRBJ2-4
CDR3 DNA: TGTGCCAGCAGTCCACGGGGACTAGCGGGAGGGTACAACCTAGCCAAAAACATTCAGTACTTC
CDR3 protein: CASSPRGLAGGYNLAKNIQYF

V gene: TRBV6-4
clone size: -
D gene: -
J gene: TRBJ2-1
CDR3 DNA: TGTGCCAGCAGTGAACGGGGGGCCGGCCGTGAGCAGTTCTTC
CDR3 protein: CASSERGAGREQFF

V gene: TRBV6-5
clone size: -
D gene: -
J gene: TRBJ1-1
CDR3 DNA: TGTGCCAGCAGTAAAAAACAGGGACGGGGCACTGAAGCTTTCTTT
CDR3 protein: CASSKKQGRGTEAFF

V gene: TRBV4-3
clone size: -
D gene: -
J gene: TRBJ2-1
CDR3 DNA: TGCGCCAGCAGCTCCATTAGCGGAAGCTCCTACAATGAGCAGTTCTTC
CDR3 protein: CASSSISGSSYNEQFF

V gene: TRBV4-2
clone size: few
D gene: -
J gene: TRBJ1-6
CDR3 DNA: TGTGCCAGCAGCCAAGGGGGCACCAGCAGTTCACCCCTCCACTTT
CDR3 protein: CASSQGGTSSSPLHF

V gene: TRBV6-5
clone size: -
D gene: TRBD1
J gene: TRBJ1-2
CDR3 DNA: TGTGCCAGCAGCAGTCTAGGGGGCAGGGGCTACACCTTC
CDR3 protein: CASSSLGGRGYTF

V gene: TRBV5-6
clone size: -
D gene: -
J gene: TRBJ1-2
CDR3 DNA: TGTGCCAGCAGCTTGGCGGGGACCTATGGCTACACCTTC
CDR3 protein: CASSLAGTYGYTF

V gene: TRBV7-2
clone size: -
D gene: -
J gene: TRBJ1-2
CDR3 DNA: TGTGCCAGCAGCTCAAACACAGGGATAAATGGCTACACCTTC
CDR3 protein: CASSSNTGINGYTF

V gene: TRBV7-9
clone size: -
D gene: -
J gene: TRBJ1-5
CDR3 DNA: TGTGCCAGCAGCTTGGAGAATCAGCCCCAGCATTTT
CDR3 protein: CASSLENQPQHF

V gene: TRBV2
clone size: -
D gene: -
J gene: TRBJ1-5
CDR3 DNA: TGTGCCAGCAGTGAAACCCGGCAGTACCAGCCCCAGCATTTT
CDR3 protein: CASSETRQYQPQHF

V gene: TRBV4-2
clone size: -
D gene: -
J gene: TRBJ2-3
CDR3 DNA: TGTGCCAGCAGCCAAGATAGGGGGGGGCCCACAGATACGCAGTATTTT
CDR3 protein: CASSQDRGGPTDTQYF

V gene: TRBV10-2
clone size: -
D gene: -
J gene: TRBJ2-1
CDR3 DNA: TGCGCCAGCAGATTGCCGCAGAAGGGCGACAATGAGCAGTTCTTC
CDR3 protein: CASRLPQKGDNEQFF

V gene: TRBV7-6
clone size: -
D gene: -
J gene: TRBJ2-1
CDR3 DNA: TGTGCCAGCAGCCCCCACAATGAGCAGTTCTTC
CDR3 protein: CASSPHNEQFF

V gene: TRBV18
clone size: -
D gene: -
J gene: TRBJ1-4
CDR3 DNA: TGTGCCAGCTCACCTGCCACAGCTGAGACTAATGAAAAACTGTTTTTT
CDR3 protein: CASSPATAETNEKLFF

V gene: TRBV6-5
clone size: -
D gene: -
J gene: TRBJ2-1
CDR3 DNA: TGTGCCAGCAAAAGCGATTCCTACGATGAGCAGTTCTTC
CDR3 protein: CASKSDSYDEQFF

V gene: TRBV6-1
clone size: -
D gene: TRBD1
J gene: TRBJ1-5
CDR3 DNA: TGTGCCAGCAGTGAAGCTGCGGGACAGGGTATCAATCAGCCCCAGCATTTT
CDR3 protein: CASSEAAGQGINQPQHF

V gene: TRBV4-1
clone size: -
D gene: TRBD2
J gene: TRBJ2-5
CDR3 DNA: TGCGCCAGCAGCCTCTTTGGAGTAGCGGGGGGCCAAGAGACCCAGTACTTC
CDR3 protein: CASSLFGVAGGQETQYF

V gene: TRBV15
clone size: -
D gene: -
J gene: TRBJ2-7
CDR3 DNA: TGTGCCACCAGCAGAGTGGCAGGGGAAGAGCAGTACTTC
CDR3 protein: CATSRVAGEEQYF

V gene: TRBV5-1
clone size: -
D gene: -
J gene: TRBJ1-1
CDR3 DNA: TGCGCCAGCAGCCCAGCGGGACTCCAGAACACTGAAGCTTTCTTT
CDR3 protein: CASSPAGLQNTEAFF

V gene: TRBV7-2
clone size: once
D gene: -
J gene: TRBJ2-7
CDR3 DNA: TGTGCCAGCGTCCAGTGGGGGACCCCTCACGAGCAGTACTTC
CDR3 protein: CASVQWGTPHEQYF

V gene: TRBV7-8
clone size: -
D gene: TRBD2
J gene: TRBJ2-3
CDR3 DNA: TGTGCCAGCAGCGCCACCCCTCCGGGACTAGCGGGAGTAAGCACAGATACGCAGTATTTT
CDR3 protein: CASSATPPGLAGVSTDTQYF

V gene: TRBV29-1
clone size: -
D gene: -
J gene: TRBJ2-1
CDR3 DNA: TGCAGCGTCTTGTTGGGTAGCTCCTACAATGAGCAGTTCTTC
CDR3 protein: CSVLLGSSYNEQFF

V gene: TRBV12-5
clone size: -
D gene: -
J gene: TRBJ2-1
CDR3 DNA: TGTGCTAGTGGTTCCCCGAACAGGGAGGGATACAATGAGCAGTTCTTC
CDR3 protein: CASGSPNREGYNEQFF

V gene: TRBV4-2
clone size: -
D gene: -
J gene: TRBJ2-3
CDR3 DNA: TGTGCCAGCAGCCAAGATGGCGACAACACAGATACGCAGTATTTT
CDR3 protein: CASSQDGDNTDTQYF

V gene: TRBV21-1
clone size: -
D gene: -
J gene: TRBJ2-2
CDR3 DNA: TGTGCCAGCAGCCTCGGGACTAGCGGGAGTTCAGCCGGGGAGCTGTTTTTT
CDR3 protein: CASSLGTSGSSAGELFF